This TCR beta chain was sequenced in a study of cytomegalovirus exposure and HLA in healthy donors. Study results and limitations: V segments that were indistinguishable, TRBV6-2 and TRBV6-3 among them, were omitted from analysis.

PCR was performed using 60 Vbeta and 13 Jbeta primers. Libraries were prepared by immunoSEQ multiplex PCR; TCRdb keeps only in-frame clonotypes and omits some of them. The sample consists of 150,000 to 200,000 clones, about 76% of them appearing once. This clone was picked up one time. Its target is unknown. Among the donors, all were healthy bone marrow donors. The CDR3 runs to 16 residues. The ends lost 0 bases at V and 0 bases at J; junction bases unmatched: 2. Germline V CDR1 and CDR2: SGHTS, YDEGEE. The sequence derives from a male donor in good health and CMV-seropositive. The chain couples TRBV5-8 to TRBJ1-5, with TRBD1 identical over 8 bases. Sequencing was done on a sample of PBMCs. CDR3: CASSLGTGSSNQPQHF. In DNA form, the CDR3 reads TGTGCCAGCAGCTTGGGGACAGGGTCTAGCAATCAGCCCCAGCATTTT. The whole variable domain, filled in from reference TRBV5-8 and TRBJ1-5, reads EAGVTQSPTHLIKTRGQQATLRCSPISGHTSVYWYQQALGLGLQFLLWYDEGEERNRGNFPPRFSGRQFPNYSSELNVNALELEDSALYLCASSLGTGSSNQPQHFGDGTRLSIL.